This T cell receptor (beta chain) stems from a study of shared clonotypes between healthy human individuals. Whole-study context: Each donor had three CD4 naive, three CD4 memory, two CD8 naive and one CD8 memory plate.

Regarding the study as a whole: The diversity represented, both genetic and in exposure history, was limited by few donors. Generation probability values for non-shared clonotypes were lower than those for clonotypes shared by all four donors.

In regard to this clone: Its antigen is still unknown.

V lost 0 bases, J lost 7 bases, and 19 bases lay in between. CDR1 and CDR2 from the germline V gene are LGHNA and YNFKEQ. The length of the CDR3 is 16 residues. Methods used by the authors: Filtering was not the same, since immunoSEQ gave junction-only sequences without quality scores. TCRdb's copy holds only in-frame clones and misses some; the assay was immunoSEQ multiplex PCR. D and trimming come from the DNA, and the V and J calls and clone size come from that table. Among approximately 250,000 clones listed, under 80% were seen once. Specimen: memory CD4+ T cells sorted from blood. Regarding subset: CD45RA-negative fraction. The TCR sequence derives from a man aged 25-45 years in good health. J is TRBJ2-7 and V is TRBV4-2; D may be TRBD2 (6 bases). The CDR3, as DNA: TGTGCCAGCAGCCAAGATCTCGCTAGCGACGTACGGGAGCAGTACTTC. It translates to CASSQDLASDVREQYF.